This T cell receptor (beta chain) was found in a study of CD8+CD57+ T cells in acquired aplastic anemia. Selection for sequencing was limited to patients who had shown CD8+CD57+ cell expansion by flow cytometry. Genomic DNA constituted the template upon which TCR beta VDJ and CDR3 profiling was performed. TCRdb redid the calling of the reads with MiXCR, one entry per CDR3 protein. The data contain under 200,000 distinct CDR3 sequences, over 40% of them seen just once; the ten biggest clones take up more than 1.5%. The sequenced sample consisted of sorted CD4+, CD8+, or CD8+CD57+ T cells (not recorded which) from PBMCs. The clonotype was recovered from a human donor with aplastic anemia.

The CDR3 loop reads CASKGQGVDNEQFF. The CDR3 DNA sequence: TGTGCCAGCAAAGGTCAGGGTGTAGACAATGAGCAGTTCTTC. The chain joins TRBV2 to TRBJ2-1; TRBD1 might be the D (5 bases). The V end was cut by 7 bases, the J end by 5 bases, with 15 bases between. Germline V gene sequence: CDR1 SNHLY, CDR2 FYNNEI. This CDR3 contains 14 residues.